This T cell receptor beta chain was profiled in a study of Ad26.COV2.S vaccination and SARS-CoV-2 variants. On the study more broadly: Trial arm assignment for the donor was COV1001 Ad26.COV2.S. Donor got 5x10^10 or 1x10^11 viral particles of Ad26.COV2.S. General study results and limits: For non-spike TCRs, breadth in vaccine recipients resembled that in placebo recipients. The analyses of TCR breadth and depth may have understated the size of total T cell responses.

The method was immunoSEQ multiplex PCR; TCRdb's version includes in-frame clones alone and lacks a portion of them. The sample carries approximately 460,000 clones, 80% to 90% recorded once. The treatment was: over 15 received Ad26.COV2.S at low or high dose, single or two shots; about 5 received placebo; per-sample allocation not given. At day 63 after the first vaccine or placebo injection, samples were drawn. Germline V gene sequence: CDR1 SGDLS, CDR2 YYNGEE. The CDR3 totals 14 residues. The ends were cut back, 8 bases at V and 3 bases at J, with 15 bases in the middle. As for this clone: Its antigen is not identified.

V is TRBV9 and J is TRBJ1-5; D not certain. The sample was peripheral blood, taken in a trial of Ad26.COV2.S vaccine versus placebo. The TCR was taken from a person aged 18-65 years who received the Ad26.COV2.S COVID-19 vaccine or a placebo. This CDR3 is CARRFAGHNQPQHF. CDR3 sequence (DNA): TGTGCCAGACGCTTTGCAGGCCACAATCAGCCCCAGCATTTT.